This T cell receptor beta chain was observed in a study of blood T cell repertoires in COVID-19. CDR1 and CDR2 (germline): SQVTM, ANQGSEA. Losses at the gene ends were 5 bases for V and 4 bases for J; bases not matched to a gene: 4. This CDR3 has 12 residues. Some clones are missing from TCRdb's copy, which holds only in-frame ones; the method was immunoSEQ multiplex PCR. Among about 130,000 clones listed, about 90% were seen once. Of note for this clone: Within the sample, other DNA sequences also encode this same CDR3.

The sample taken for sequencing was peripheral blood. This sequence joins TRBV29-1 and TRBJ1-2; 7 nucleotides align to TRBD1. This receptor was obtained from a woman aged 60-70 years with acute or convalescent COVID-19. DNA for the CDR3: TGCAGCGTTCGACAGGGTACCTATGGCTACACCTTC. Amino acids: CSVRQGTYGYTF. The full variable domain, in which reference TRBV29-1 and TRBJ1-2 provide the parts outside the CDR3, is SAVISQKPSRDICQRGTSLTIQCQVDSQVTMMFWYRQQPGQSLTLIATANQGSEATYESGFVIDKFPISRPNLTFSTLTVSNMSPEDSSIYLCSVRQGTYGYTFGSGTRLTVV.